The entry that follows covers one T cell receptor beta chain sequence. The data belong to a study of blood T cell repertoires in COVID-19. Turning to the study itself: T cells, B-cell-depleted T cells, or PBMCs supplied cDNA or gDNA.

TCRdb keeps only in-frame clones here, not all; method: immunoSEQ multiplex PCR. The sample carries roughly 370,000 clones, roughly 89% recorded once. Participant age was roughly 18 to 90 years, and participants resided in fewer than 30 US areas. There are 18 residues in the CDR3. Germline V lookup: CDR1 MNHEY, CDR2 SVGEGT. Trimming removed 4 bases from V and 0 bases from J; junction bases left unmatched: 14. This clonotype was sampled from a woman between 50 and 59 years old who had recovered from COVID-19. The sample consisted of PBMCs or T cells enriched from blood (not recorded which). V gene TRBV6-2 or TRBV6-3 combines with J gene TRBJ1-1; 7 positions match TRBD1. The CDR3 reads CASSWQPGQQNMNTEAFF. The CDR3 DNA follows: TGTGCCAGCAGTTGGCAACCGGGACAGCAGAACATGAACACTGAAGCTTTCTTT.